These 27 T cell receptor beta chains originate from one sample sequenced in a study of T cell responses to AZD1222 COVID-19 vaccine. Only in-frame clones appear in the TCRdb table, and some are missing; sequencing was by immunoSEQ multiplex PCR. The sample has some 130,000 clones, 70% to 90% seen once; the top ten hold approximately 20%. This sample comprised peripheral blood, obtained on day 0 of AZD1222 vaccination. The receptors originated from an adult in good health.

The chain employs TRBV19 and TRBJ1-4, with D possibly TRBD1 on 6 matching bases. The CDR3 has 15 residues. V was trimmed by 3 bases and J by 7 bases, leaving 15 bases between them. The germline CDR1 and CDR2 sequences are LNHDA and SQIVND (reference sequence). CDR3 in DNA: TGTGCCAGTAGTATCAGGGGTGGCCAAGTTGAAAAACTGTTTTTT. Amino acid sequence: CASSIRGGQVEKLFF. Variable domain in full (rest from reference TRBV19 and TRBJ1-4): DGGITQSPKYLFRKEGQNVTLSCEQNLNHDAMYWYRQDPGQGLRLIYYSQIVNDFQKGDIAEGYSVSREKKESFPLTVTSAQKNPTAFYLCASSIRGGQVEKLFFGSGTQLSVL.

The V call is TRBV6-1, the J call TRBJ1-5, with a possible D match to TRBD1 (6 bases). V was shortened by 3 bases and J by 7 bases, with 13 bases between the two germline ends. The germline gives CDR1 MNHNS, CDR2 SASEGT. CDR3 length: 14 residues. In nucleotides, the CDR3 is TGTGCCAGCAGTGACCCAGGGGAGAGGCAGCCCCAGCATTTT. Protein product: CASSDPGERQPQHF.

The gene calls are TRBV5-1 and TRBJ2-7, with TRBD2 identical over 9 bases. CDR1 SGHRS and CDR2 YFSETQ come from the germline V gene. The CDR3 extends over 13 amino acids. Losses at the gene ends were 0 bases for V and 6 bases for J; bases not matched to a gene: 1. CDR3 protein: CASSLARGGEQYF. The CDR3 bases are TGCGCCAGCAGCTTGGCGCGGGGGGGCGAGCAGTACTTC.

The rearrangement uses TRBV19 and TRBJ2-3; 11 nucleotides agree with TRBD2. Germline CDR1 and CDR2: LNHDA and SQIVND (reference sequence). V trimming: 4 bases; J trimming: 10 bases; junction bases outside the gene matches: 13. The CDR3 sequence is 16 residues long. The CDR3 sequence is CASSTRTSGLKIAQYF. The CDR3 DNA is TGTGCCAGTAGTACGAGGACTAGCGGGTTAAAAATCGCGCAGTATTTT.

This clone was seen more than once but under ten times. The rearrangement uses TRBV6-5 and TRBJ2-3; D gene uncertain. There are 15 residues in the CDR3. The germline CDR1 and CDR2 sequences are MNHEY and SVGAGI. Between the trimmed V and J ends, which lost 7 bases and 4 bases, there was a span of 18 bases. The CDR3 region is CASTPSGLRPDTQYF. The CDR3 DNA sequence: TGTGCCAGCACCCCGTCGGGTCTTCGTCCAGATACGCAGTATTTT.

This clone was picked up one time. V usage is TRBV27 and J usage is TRBJ1-1; D may be TRBD1 (5 bases). Trimming removed 6 bases from V and 1 base from J, with 9 bases in between. Germline V lookup: CDR1 MNHEY, CDR2 SMNVEV (reference sequence). This CDR3 spans 13 amino acids. In DNA, the CDR3 is TGTGCCAGCAGCAGGGTGGGGAACACTGAAGCTTTCTTT. Its protein product is CASSRVGNTEAFF.

This rearrangement joins TRBV7-9 to TRBJ1-4, with a tentative D call TRBD1 (5 bases). V dropped 0 bases and J dropped 5 bases, with 7 bases sitting between them. The germline gives CDR1 SEHNR, CDR2 FQNEAQ (reference sequence). The CDR3 covers 14 residues. CDR3 amino acids: CASSLAGGNEKLFF. The CDR3 DNA is TGTGCCAGCAGCTTAGCCGGGGGGAATGAAAAACTGTTTTTT.

V and J are TRBV3-1 (or the pseudogene TRBV3-2) and TRBJ2-7; TRBD1 aligns across 7 bases. The germline CDR1 and CDR2 sequences are LGHDT and YNNKEL (reference sequence). V lost 5 bases, J lost 0 bases, and 7 bases stayed unmatched. This CDR3 spans 15 amino acids. The CDR3 is CASSARTGTSYEQYF. DNA of the CDR3: TGTGCCAGCAGCGCCCGGACAGGTACCTCCTACGAGCAGTACTTC.

Here the CDR3 reads CASSRTGGGTEAFF. The CDR3 DNA is TGCGCCAGCAGCCGTACAGGGGGCGGCACTGAAGCTTTCTTT. The chain carries TRBV5-1 and TRBJ1-1, with 9 bases matching TRBD1. Germline loops: CDR1 SGHRS, CDR2 YFSETQ. The V segment lost 4 bases and the J segment 4 bases; nucleotides outside the gene matches: 5. The CDR3 totals 14 residues. Filled out from reference TRBV5-1 and TRBJ1-1, the complete variable domain reads KAGVTQTPRYLIKTRGQQVTLSCSPISGHRSVSWYQQTPGQGLQFLFEYFSETQRNKGNFPGRFSGRQFSNSRSEMNVSTLELGDSALYLCASSRTGGGTEAFFGQGTRLTVV.

The chain carries TRBV5-1 and TRBJ2-1; 7 bases align to TRBD2. The CDR3 extends over 18 amino acids. Trimming took 4 bases from V and 6 from J; bases not matched to a gene: 19. Germline V lookup: CDR1 SGHRS, CDR2 YFSETQ. CDR3: CASSESPGGTTTLNEQFF. DNA of the CDR3: TGCGCCAGCAGCGAATCACCCGGGGGGACGACAACTCTCAATGAGCAGTTCTTC.

The chain recombines TRBV28 with TRBJ2-5; 11 positions agree with TRBD2. V trimming: 6 bases; J trimming: 7 bases; junction bases outside the gene matches: 10. The V gene's germline CDR1 is MDHEN and CDR2 SYDVKM. This CDR3 spans 15 amino acids. The CDR3 protein is CASSPRLAGRWTQYF. CDR3 coding DNA: TGTGCCAGCAGCCCTAGACTAGCGGGGCGTTGGACCCAGTACTTC.

This clone was found a few times. The chain combines TRBV6-1 with TRBJ1-3, with 8 bases lining up with TRBD1. The V segment lost 2 bases and the J segment 0 bases; nucleotides outside the gene matches: 6. The CDR3 spans 17 residues. The germline V gene has CDR1 MNHNS and CDR2 SASEGT. The CDR3 nucleotides are TGTGCCAGCAGTGAACCTTTGGACAGGGACTCTGGAAACACCATATATTTT. This codes for CASSEPLDRDSGNTIYF.

The chain uses TRBV12-3 or TRBV12-4 and TRBJ1-4; TRBD1 is a possible D gene (5 bases). The CDR3 runs to 13 residues. V gave up 10 bases and J gave up 4 bases, with 13 bases separating them. This CDR3 reads CATAGGVNEKLFF. The CDR3 DNA reads as TGTGCCACCGCCGGGGGGGTTAATGAAAAACTGTTTTTT.

The gene calls are TRBV11-1 and TRBJ2-7; the D gene could be TRBD1 or TRBD2 (5 bases each). Germline V gene lookup returns CDR1 SGHAT and CDR2 FQDESV (reference sequence). Deletions cut 5 bases from V and 0 bases from J, with 17 bases between. The CDR3 spans 16 residues. CDR3 in DNA: TGTGCCAGCAGCCCGGGGCTGTTGGAGAGCTCCTACGAGCAGTACTTC. Amino acid sequence: CASSPGLLESSYEQYF.

This rearrangement joins TRBV10-1 to TRBJ1-3, with 8 bases matching TRBD1. The germline V gene encodes CDR1 WNHNN and CDR2 SYGVQD (reference sequence). The CDR3 extends over 19 amino acids. Losses at the gene ends were 3 bases for V and 1 base for J; bases not matched to a gene: 14. As DNA, the CDR3 is TGCGCCAGCAGTGATTATGGGACAGGCATCTTTTCTTCTGGAAACACCATATATTTT. This translates into CASSDYGTGIFSSGNTIYF.

This clone has only one observation. The CDR3 protein is CASSYSGNEQFF. The DNA of the CDR3 is TGTGCCAGCAGTTATAGCGGAAATGAGCAGTTCTTC. The rearrangement links TRBV12-3 or TRBV12-4 to TRBJ2-1; D is possibly TRBD2 (6 bases). The CDR3 has 12 amino acids. Trimming shortened V by 4 bases and J by 7 bases, and 8 bases separated the two germline ends.

The V and J genes are TRBV7-2 and TRBJ1-6; D is undetermined. V was clipped by 3 bases and J by 6 bases, with 9 bases between them. The CDR3 consists of 14 residues. Germline loops: CDR1 SGHTA, CDR2 FQGNSA. CDR3 protein: CASSFYGPNSPLHF. CDR3 nucleotide sequence: TGTGCCAGCAGCTTCTACGGCCCTAATTCACCCCTCCACTTT.

The chain joins TRBV7-9 to TRBJ1-1; D uncertain. Looked up from germline, CDR1 is SEHNR and CDR2 is FQNEAQ (reference sequence). Trimming shortened V by 6 bases and J by 7 bases, and 12 bases separated the two germline ends. CDR3 length: 12 amino acids. The CDR3 spells CASSPYAREAFF. As DNA, the CDR3 is TGTGCCAGCAGTCCTTATGCTCGTGAAGCTTTCTTT.

This clone was seen more than once but under ten times. As DNA, the CDR3 is TGTGCCAGCAGCCCCCTTTTGACGAGGGACGGCTACACCTTC. This sequence encodes CASSPLLTRDGYTF. The J gene is TRBJ1-2, the V gene TRBV4-2; a possible D gene is TRBD1 (5 bases). V lost 4 bases and J lost 8, with 17 bases in between. The CDR3 consists of 14 residues. CDR1 is LGHNA and CDR2 is YNFKEQ in the germline V gene.

This clone was observed a single time. The chain combines TRBV5-1 with TRBJ1-1; D is unclear. CDR3 length: 14 amino acids. V lost 2 bases, J lost 1 base, and 9 bases lay in between. The germline V gene has CDR1 SGHRS and CDR2 YFSETQ. CDR3 sequence reads: CASSFDIRNTEAFF. The CDR3 DNA sequence: TGCGCCAGCAGCTTCGATATCCGGAACACTGAAGCTTTCTTT.

The gene calls are TRBV7-9 and TRBJ2-2, with unresolved D. Trimming pared 2 bases from V and 2 bases from J, leaving 12 bases between. CDR3 length: 16 amino acids. Germline V gene lookup returns CDR1 SEHNR and CDR2 FQNEAQ (reference sequence). The CDR3: CASSLSTGLNTGELFF. CDR3 nucleotide sequence: TGTGCCAGCAGCTTAAGTACCGGATTAAACACCGGGGAGCTGTTTTTT.

This clone was counted a single time. The chain uses TRBV14 and TRBJ2-7; D ambiguous. The length of the CDR3 is 12 residues. The V gene's germline CDR1 is SGHDN and CDR2 FVKESK. Trimming stripped 2 bases from V and 4 bases from J, with 6 bases between. The CDR3 coding sequence is TGTGCCAGCAGCCAACTACCATACGAGCAGTACTTC. Amino acid sequence: CASSQLPYEQYF.

This clone was seen once. The DNA of the CDR3 is TGTGCCAGCGGGCAGGGCAACACTGAAGCTTTCTTT. Translation: CASGQGNTEAFF. The J gene is TRBJ1-1, the V gene TRBV7-3, with D tentatively TRBD1 (5 bases). Trimming removed 8 bases from V and 2 bases from J, with 9 bases in between. The CDR3 is 12 residues long. Germline V lookup: CDR1 SGHTA, CDR2 FQGTGA.

The genes are TRBV5-4 and TRBJ2-5; a possible D gene is TRBD2 (6 bases). Trimming shortened V by 3 bases and J by 4 bases, and 10 bases separated the two germline ends. The CDR3 runs to 13 residues. Germline V gene data show CDR1 as SGHNT and CDR2 as YYREEE (reference sequence). The CDR3 here is CASSWAGRETQYF. Written as DNA, the CDR3 is TGTGCCAGCAGCTGGGCCGGGAGAGAGACCCAGTACTTC.

The gene calls are TRBV21-1 and TRBJ1-2. TRBV21-1 represents a pseudogene. The CDR3 spans 13 residues. The CDR3: CASSKDKDPFNTF. In DNA, the CDR3 is TGTGCCAGCAGCAAAGACAAAGACCCGTTCAACACCTTC.

The V and J genes are TRBV7-2 and TRBJ2-1; D ambiguous. V lost 5 bases to trimming and J lost 6 bases, with 8 bases between them. Germline CDR1 and CDR2: SGHTA and FQGNSA. CDR3 length: 12 residues. The CDR3 is CASSEQINEQFF. CDR3 sequence (DNA): TGTGCCAGCAGCGAGCAGATCAATGAGCAGTTCTTC.

This chain joins TRBV6-4 and TRBJ2-5; a possible D gene is TRBD2 (5 bases). Trimming stripped 7 bases from V and 1 base from J, with 16 bases between. CDR3 length equals 15 residues. CDR1 is MRHNA and CDR2 is SNTAGT in the germline V gene. The CDR3 sequence is CASTEGQFLQETQYF. The CDR3 nucleotides read TGTGCCAGCACTGAGGGTCAGTTCCTCCAAGAGACCCAGTACTTC.